The clone carrying this T cell receptor beta chain was detected many times. This record belongs to a study of T cells in Graves' hyperthyroidism and ophthalmopathy. RNA transcripts served as the template for amplifying TCR beta CDR3 regions. Using the HTBI primer set, a first-round RT-PCR was run on the TCR CDR3. Using its own MiXCR run on the multiplex PCR reads, TCRdb lists one record per CDR3 protein. The data show about 560,000 distinct CDR3 sequences, with 40% to 55% seen just once and 8.2% held by the top ten. The CDR3 runs 15 residues. Germline CDR1 and CDR2: SNHLY and FYNNEI. V gave up 5 bases and J gave up 3 bases, with 13 bases separating them.

The V call is TRBV2, the J call TRBJ2-2, with D perhaps TRBD1 (6 bases). Material: peripheral blood or thyroid tissue (not recorded which). This receptor was obtained from a woman aged 18 to 35 with Graves' hyperthyroidism. CDR3 coding DNA: TGTGCCAGCAGTTTGGACAGACCTTACACCGGGGAGCTGTTTTTT. This encodes CASSLDRPYTGELFF. Combining the CDR3 with reference TRBV2 and TRBJ2-2 gives the whole variable domain EPEVTQTPSHQVTQMGQEVILRCVPISNHLYFYWYRQILGQKVEFLVSFYNNEISEKSEIFDDQFSVERPDGSNFTLKIRSTKLEDSAMYFCASSLDRPYTGELFFGEGSRLTVL.